This TCR beta chain was observed in a study of cytomegalovirus exposure and HLA in healthy donors listed by TCRdb under 2017. Regarding the study in general: An earlier analysis of approximately 600 of the donors reported more than 250 Gb of sequence data and approximately 110 million unique TCR beta sequences from about 200 million T cells. An earlier analysis of a few hundred of the donors applied high-throughput TCR beta sequencing to assess whether each TCR beta V gene segment acted as functional or pseudogenic. In a later genetic analysis, genome-wide SNP genotypes for about 65% of the 666 donors were used, and that subset was treated as a discovery cohort. HLA typing included class I and class II loci at four-digit resolution. The later analysis used no new phenotypic data to find candidate immune exposures, relying instead on TCR beta sequences and their occurrence across donors. An early release that covered about 640 HLA-typed donors contained 250 to 350 gigabases of sequencing data and 75 million to 100 million unique TCR sequences. The T cell repertoires of 670 or so subjects were profiled by immunosequencing and related to cytomegalovirus serostatus. In a later analysis, previously published TCR beta repertoires from 550 to 750 donors were re-analyzed and high-resolution HLA genotyping was added so that TCR occurrence patterns could be studied. Typing coverage varied by locus: about 629-640 donors for A, B, C, DRB1 and DQB1; approximately 560 for DQA1; some 610 for DPA1; some 470 for DPB1. The study was designed to test whether signatures of past pathogen exposure could be identified by cataloging public T cell receptors. Donor age, sex, ethnicity and CMV serostatus were compiled together with the repertoire data. A separate validation cohort of roughly 120 different subjects was used in addition to the roughly 620-subject first cohort. On average, approximately 250,000 unique TCR beta nucleotide sequences were sequenced per donor among several hundred genotyped donors of the cohort, with around 19% of those sequences being non-productive. The study combined high-throughput TCR immunosequencing, statistical association of individual TCRs with disease status, and machine learning to predict cytomegalovirus infection status. Among the roughly 380 genotyped donors, around 81% belonged to the genetic ancestry cluster associated with self-reported Caucasian donors. Every repertoire in the discovery cohort had been generated on one and the same sequencing platform. Five DR-DQ haplotypes were handled as single units for association and clustering because linkage in the cohort was strong.

Libraries came from the immunoSEQ multiplex PCR assay. For the multiplex PCR, a mixture combining 60 forward primers for TCR Vbeta segments and 13 reverse primers for TCR Jbeta segments was used. The CDR3 region of rearranged TCR beta genes was amplified from genomic DNA with a multiplex PCR assay. The Illumina HiSeq System was used to sequence the amplified TCR beta libraries as 87-base-pair reads. The original pipeline was this. In a later analysis, 80 million or so unique TCR beta chains were counted across the roughly 670 repertoires, and about 9.9 million of these chains were shared by at least two donors. To remove PCR and sequencing errors, raw reads were error-corrected and collapsed into unique sequences using a nearest-neighbor algorithm that merged closely related sequences. Alignment of CDR3 sequences to IMGT reference sequences was used to assign V, D and J gene segments. For a sequence to be retained, a match of at least six nucleotides was required to both a V gene segment and a J gene segment. Rearrangements were classified as productive when the CDR3 lacked stop codons and remained in frame with V and J, and all other rearrangements were classified as non-productive. Following IMGT convention, CDR3 was defined as the stretch from the second conserved V-encoded cysteine to the conserved J-encoded phenylalanine. In an earlier analysis of roughly 610 of the donors, sequences lacking an unambiguous match to a single V gene segment were excluded. In an earlier analysis of several hundred of the donors, a V segment was called functional when productive rearrangements were above 56.7%, and segregating when the standard deviation between donors exceeded 5%. A statistical classification framework was built for diagnosing cytomegalovirus status from the catalog of TCR beta chain sequences. In a later analysis, TCR nucleotide sequences were compared against IMGT/GENE-DB human TR gene sequences so that V and J genes could be assigned. Using the TCRdist pipeline, a later analysis assigned CDR3 sequences along with most-parsimonious VDJ recombination scenarios. In a later analysis, each TCR beta chain was defined by its CDR3 amino acid sequence together with its V-gene family, and reads lacking a unique V-gene family were excluded. In a later analysis, some 600 highly shared, low-generation-probability nucleotide sequences were removed to address suspected cross-contamination and a sequencing artifact. In a later analysis, a clonal expansion index for each public chain was calculated from normalized within-repertoire ranks of inferred template counts. Generation probabilities in a later analysis came from a VDJ recombination model fitted to out-of-frame rearrangements, and those results were checked against IGoR. A later analysis scored TCR-TCR, TCR-HLA and TCR-CMV co-occurrence with hypergeometric tests, applying a repertoire-size bias correction to TCR pairs. False discovery rates were estimated in a later analysis by permuting HLA or CMV assignments 20 times. A later analysis grouped co-occurring TCRs with DBSCAN, adding TCRdist sequence similarity when clustering within HLA-allele-positive subsets. Repertoires with fewer than 30,000 or more than 120,000 public chains, plus five repertoires with anomalous nucleotide sharing, were excluded from co-occurrence clustering. In its TCRdb copy, this immuneACCESS table keeps in-frame sequences only and misses some clones. Where compared with another copy, unresolved V genes explain less than half of these, and the others have no known cause. The DNA gave D and trimming, while V, J and clone size come from that table. Counted in this sample were more than 150,000 clones; 65% to 85% of them appeared once. Together, the top ten hold 1.4% of the sample.

Overall study results and their limits: Across donors, most TCR sequences were observed very rarely, whereas some public TCRs were present in many individuals. In a later analysis, 15,000 to 20,000 TCR beta sequences were associated with specific HLA alleles at a false discovery rate of 0.05. In vitro tests confirmed that a few of the cytomegalovirus-associated TCR beta chains recognize cytomegalovirus antigens. The only immune exposure information available for the cohort was CMV serostatus. The presence/absence analyses assumed that sequencing depth was roughly uniform across donors, and that assumption may not be true. In a later analysis, HLA-associated TCR beta chains were found to be more clonally expanded and to have lower generation probabilities than equally common non-associated chains. Some IMGT-functional V segments, including TRBV6-2 and TRBV6-3, could not be told apart with the 87-base-pair reads, so those segments were excluded. Several of the top co-occurrence clusters appeared to be linked to parvovirus B19, influenza, CMV and Epstein-Barr virus, according to a later analysis. A later analysis found that most CMV-associated TCR beta chains appeared HLA-restricted, with HLA associations seemingly driven largely by CMV exposure. In a later analysis, TCR association rates were found to vary across HLA loci, with the most associated TCRs seen for DRB1 alleles and the fewest for HLA-C alleles. In the study, approximately 160 TCR beta chains were listed as associated with cytomegalovirus. A further reported finding was that TCR beta sequences accurately predicted the HLA-A and HLA-B alleles for most subjects in the first cohort. Strong co-occurrence of HLA alleles, especially DR and DQ, made assigning TCR associations to individual alleles difficult. The authors suggested that the approach could potentially be generalized to other disease states and immunological phenotypes. In an earlier analysis of around 600 of the donors, most TCR beta V segments appeared in productive rearrangements about 87% or about 30% of the time, broadly matching IMGT annotations. In a later genetic analysis, fewer N-insertions in productive TCRs were reported among donors in an Asian-associated ancestry cluster than the approximately 710-donor mean. A later genetic analysis associated a missense DCLRE1C variant with V-gene and J-gene trimming of TCR beta chains, and an independent cohort replicated the association. A cluster of highly shared sequence variants was judged likely to be a technical artifact of the sequencing pipeline. Because HLA typing was missing for some donors at each locus, association tests included only the typed subset. The cohort was sequenced for TCR beta chains only, and without alpha or paired-chain data the features that could be detected were limited. Cytomegalovirus status was reported to be diagnosed by the classifier with high specificity and sensitivity in both the original and validation cohorts. Linkage disequilibrium might explain the correlated functional status among segregating V segments, but an unknown experimental factor could not be ruled out. Approximately 18 rarely observed V segments, including chromosome 9 orphons, were excluded from the earlier analysis of some 590 of the donors because counts were too low.

Regarding this clone: This clone's antigen is unknown. The record has no base qualities; no much larger clone is one base away.

The cohort consisted of more than 650 healthy bone marrow donors. At the time of sampling, every cohort member was nominally healthy, though immune exposures that went unrecorded were likely present. The donor was CMV seropositive and belonged to the group of 250 to 300 seropositive cohort members. Each donor provided a peripheral blood sample, and peripheral blood mononuclear cells were used for TCR beta sequencing. Genomic DNA extraction from the blood cell samples was performed with the Qiagen DNeasy Blood Extraction Kit. V is cut by 8 bases and J by 0 bases, and the space between the germline ends is 11 bases. The germline V gene yields MNHEY for CDR1 and SVGAGI for CDR2. The CDR3 covers 15 residues, taking in both the cysteine and the phenylalanine. Just CDR3 DNA is preserved here, 45 bases in frame from base 1.

The sequence was obtained from a girl aged 5-17 years in good health and CMV-seropositive. The material sequenced was PBMCs. This receptor chain uses TRBV6-5 and TRBJ2-6; a tentative D match to TRBD2 spans 6 bases. The DNA is as follows: TGTGCCAGCGCGGGGATGAGCTCTGGGGCCAACGTCCTGACTTTC. It specifies CASAGMSSGANVLTF.